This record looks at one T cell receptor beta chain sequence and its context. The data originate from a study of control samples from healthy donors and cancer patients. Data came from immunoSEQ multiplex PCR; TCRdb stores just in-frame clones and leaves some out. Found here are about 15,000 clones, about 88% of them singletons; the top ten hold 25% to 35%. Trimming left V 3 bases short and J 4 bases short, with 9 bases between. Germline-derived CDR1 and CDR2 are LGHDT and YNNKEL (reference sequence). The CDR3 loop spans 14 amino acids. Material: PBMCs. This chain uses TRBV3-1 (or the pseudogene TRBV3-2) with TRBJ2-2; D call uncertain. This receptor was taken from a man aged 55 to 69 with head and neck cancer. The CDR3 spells CASSQRPPTGELFF. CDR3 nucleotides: TGTGCCAGCAGCCAGCGGCCGCCCACCGGGGAGCTGTTTTTT.